This entry features one T cell receptor beta chain sequence. Germline CDR1 is SEHNR and CDR2 is FQNEAQ (reference sequence). V lost 5 bases to trimming and J lost 5 bases, with 8 bases between them. This CDR3 is 12 amino acids long. This sample was taken from a study of T cells in tuberculosis. Study-wide context: The T cells targeted glucose monomycolate, a mycobacterial lipid, via CD1B.

After thawing and overnight rest, PBMC were stained with GMM-loaded CD1B tetramer, viability dye and anti-CD3 for sorting. CD1B tetramers were loaded with Rhodococcus equi-derived C32 glucose monomycolate. Each donor contributed 75,000 to 100,000 sorted tetramer-negative cells. Libraries were prepared by immunoSEQ multiplex PCR; TCRdb keeps only in-frame clonotypes and omits some of them. The sample holds approximately 59,000 clones; roughly 87% are singletons and the top ten take 20% to 25%. The chain carries TRBV7-9 and TRBJ2-3; D gene ambiguous. The source is an adult woman with latent tuberculosis. Sequenced sample: CD1b-GMM tetramer-negative cells sorted from PBMCs. The CDR3, as DNA: TGTGCCAGCAGCCCCGGTGGAGATACGCAGTATTTT. Translated, it gives CASSPGGDTQYF.